These 15 T cell receptor beta chains came from one sample sequenced in a study of T cells after yellow fever vaccination. TCRdb called the 5' RACE reads again in MiXCR, with one record for every CDR3 protein. The sample consists of more than 350,000 distinct CDR3 sequences, roughly 10% of them appearing once. Source: PBMCs, taken on the day of the first yellow fever vaccination. The receptors stem from a man younger than 30 who received the YFV17D yellow fever vaccine.

This clonotype has just a few counts. The chain has TRBV7-2 and TRBJ2-3; D not certain. The CDR3 consists of 14 residues. Between the trimmed V and J ends, which lost 6 bases and 1 base, there was a span of 11 bases. CDR1 and CDR2 (germline): SGHTA, FQGNSA. In DNA, the CDR3 is TGTGCCAGCAGGAAGGACGGTCGCACAGATACGCAGTATTTT. Amino acid sequence: CASRKDGRTDTQYF.

V gene TRBV25-1 combines with J gene TRBJ1-5, with a weak D call TRBD1 (5 bases). The germline CDR1 and CDR2 sequences are MGHDK and SYGVNS. There are 15 residues in the CDR3. Trimming cost V 3 bases and J 5 bases, with 14 bases left between them. CDR3 protein: CASSDPRVGDQPQHF. The CDR3 nucleotides are TGTGCCAGCAGTGACCCCAGGGTAGGGGATCAGCCCCAGCATTTT.

At least ten counts were recorded for this clonotype. The genes are TRBV5-5 and TRBJ2-1, with a tentative D call TRBD1 (6 bases). The germline V gene encodes CDR1 SGHKS and CDR2 YYEKEE (reference sequence). Trimming stripped 1 base from V and 6 bases from J, with 8 bases between. The CDR3 sequence is 13 residues long. DNA for the CDR3: TGTGCCAGCAGCTTGACAGGGCTCAATGAGCAGTTCTTC. Translating gives CASSLTGLNEQFF.

The chain has TRBV20-1 and TRBJ2-3, with TRBD1 matching 7 bases. V shed 4 bases, J shed 2 bases, and the junction held 15 bases outside the gene matches. The CDR3 sequence is 17 residues long. Germline V CDR1 and CDR2: DFQATT, SNEGSKA (reference sequence). CDR3 coding DNA: TGCAGTGCTATCCGGATCGGGACAGATACCCTCACAGATACGCAGTATTTT. This sequence encodes CSAIRIGTDTLTDTQYF.

The gene calls are TRBV20-1 and TRBJ1-4; TRBD1 might be the D (6 bases). CDR3 length equals 12 residues. V gave up 3 bases and J gave up 8 bases, with 10 bases separating them. CDR1 DFQATT and CDR2 SNEGSKA come from the germline V gene (reference sequence). Written as DNA, the CDR3 is TGCAGTGCTAGGGGGGGGCAGGAAAAACTGTTTTTT. Its translation: CSARGGQEKLFF.

This clonotype was counted only a few times. The V call is TRBV6-5, the J call TRBJ1-4; D uncertain. The V end lost 0 bases, the J end lost 8 bases, and 13 bases lay between the germline ends. This CDR3 has 15 residues. From germline, CDR1 is MNHEY and CDR2 SVGAGI. CDR3 region: CASSYSSKPTEKLFF. CDR3 nucleotides: TGTGCCAGCAGTTACTCGAGTAAGCCCACGGAAAAACTGTTTTTT.

The sample holds a few counts of this clonotype. The chain has TRBV7-2 and TRBJ1-6; tentative D call: TRBD1 (5 bases). The germline V gene encodes CDR1 SGHTA and CDR2 FQGNSA. The CDR3 has 15 residues. Trimming cost V 1 base and J 6 bases, with 10 bases left between them. The CDR3 coding sequence is TGTGCCAGCAGCTTAGAAAGGGGTGGTAATTCACCCCTCCACTTT. Its translation is CASSLERGGNSPLHF.

The chain recombines TRBV6-5 with TRBJ2-1; 8 nucleotides match TRBD2. V trimming: 0 bases; J trimming: 9 bases; junction bases outside the gene matches: 7. Per the germline V gene, CDR1 is MNHEY and CDR2 is SVGAGI. The CDR3 extends over 15 amino acids. As DNA, the CDR3 is TGTGCCAGCAGTTACTCGTCGGGAGGGGGGGCTGAGCAGTTCTTC. Amino acids: CASSYSSGGGAEQFF.

This rearrangement joins TRBV7-2 to TRBJ1-2; TRBD1 matches at 7 bases. The CDR3 totals 14 residues. V was pared by 2 bases and J by 4 bases, with 4 bases of the junction left unmatched. Germline assignment: CDR1 SGHTA and CDR2 FQGNSA. Written as DNA, the CDR3 is TGTGCCAGCAGCTTAACAGGGGACGTCTATGGCTACACCTTC. Translated: CASSLTGDVYGYTF.

The rearrangement uses TRBV5-1 and TRBJ1-1, with 7 bases lining up with TRBD1. Germline-derived CDR1 and CDR2 are SGHRS and YFSETQ. The CDR3 is made up of 13 amino acids. Trimming removed 6 bases from V and 1 base from J; junction bases left unmatched: 3. This chain's CDR3 is CASKRTGNTEAFF. The CDR3 DNA reads TGCGCCAGCAAGAGGACAGGGAACACTGAAGCTTTCTTT.

This clonotype was counted only a few times. The chain combines TRBV5-5 with TRBJ2-1; 9 nucleotides agree with TRBD2. V was pared by 0 bases and J by 5 bases, with 6 bases of the junction left unmatched. This CDR3 region has 16 residues. The germline V gene has CDR1 SGHKS and CDR2 YYEKEE (reference sequence). The CDR3 region is CASSLGLAGGHNEQFF. CDR3 in DNA: TGTGCCAGCAGCTTGGGTTTGGCGGGGGGGCACAATGAGCAGTTCTTC.

The chain combines TRBV4-3 with TRBJ2-5; either TRBD1 or TRBD2 may fit D (6 bases each). The germline V gene has CDR1 LGHNA and CDR2 YSLEER. Trimming removed 4 bases from V and 5 bases from J, with 14 bases in between. The CDR3 is 14 residues long. CDR3 sequence (DNA): TGCGCCAGCAGCCCGAGAGGGGGGCCTGAGACCCAGTACTTC. It specifies CASSPRGGPETQYF.

This clonotype has at least ten counts. V and J are TRBV4-1 and TRBJ2-1; D remains ambiguous. CDR1 and CDR2 from the germline V gene are MGHRA and YSYEKL. The length of the CDR3 is 13 residues. V was shortened by 0 bases and J by 15 bases, with 15 bases between the two germline ends. This chain's CDR3 is CASSQDINQVPFF. The CDR3 nucleotides read TGCGCCAGCAGCCAAGATATCAATCAGGTTCCGTTCTTC.

This clonotype occurred a few times. V gene TRBV6-5 combines with J gene TRBJ2-1, with 8 bases fitting TRBD2. Germline CDR1 and CDR2: MNHEY and SVGAGI. The CDR3 is 17 residues long. Trimming at V came to 2 bases and at J to 7 bases, leaving 13 bases not matched to a gene. The chain's CDR3 is CASSYEREGGGRNEQFF. The CDR3 coding sequence is TGTGCCAGCAGTTACGAACGGGAGGGGGGGGGCCGGAATGAGCAGTTCTTC.

This clonotype was seen many times. This chain joins TRBV12-3 or TRBV12-4 and TRBJ1-6; D is unresolved. V was clipped by 3 bases and J by 5 bases, with 8 bases between them. The CDR3 sequence is 14 residues long. CDR3 nucleotide sequence: TGTGCCAGCAGTTTGGAGGCCGATAATTCACCCCTCCACTTT. It is translated as CASSLEADNSPLHF.